A single sample is the source of the 32 T cell receptor beta chains below, sequenced in a study of T cell changes during pregnancy in multiple sclerosis. Method: immunoSEQ multiplex PCR; TCRdb's copy keeps in-frame clones and lacks some. The table lists about 60,000 clones, around 90% of them singletons, with 0.49% in the top ten. The sequencing here drew on CD4+ T cells from peripheral blood mononuclear cells, taken after pregnancy. These TCRs come from a female donor in good health, enrolled as a control in a pregnancy study.

The chain couples TRBV9 to TRBJ2-2; 12 bases line up with TRBD1. The CDR3 covers 15 residues. Germline V gene lookup returns CDR1 SGDLS and CDR2 YYNGEE. J lost 6 bases, V lost 3 bases, and 3 bases had no gene match. The CDR3 here is CASSARDRGPGELFF. The DNA for the CDR3 is TGTGCCAGCAGCGCCCGGGACAGGGGGCCCGGGGAGCTGTTTTTT. Full variable domain (remainder filled in from reference TRBV9 and TRBJ2-2): DSGVTQTPKHLITATGQRVTLRCSPRSGDLSVYWYQQSLDQGLQFLIQYYNGEERAKGNILERFSAQQFPDLHSELNLSSLELGDSALYFCASSARDRGPGELFFGEGSRLTVL.

This rearrangement joins TRBV6-1 to TRBJ1-5, with D tentatively TRBD1 (6 bases). The CDR3 length is 17 residues. Per germline, CDR1 MNHNS and CDR2 SASEGT. V dropped 1 base and J dropped 2 bases, with 15 bases sitting between them. CDR3 coding DNA: TGTGCCAGCAGTGAAGGGGCAGGGGTTCGGGGCAATCAGCCCCAGCATTTT. This translates into CASSEGAGVRGNQPQHF.

The V and J genes are TRBV15 and TRBJ2-1, with D unresolved. The V gene's germline CDR1 is LNHNV and CDR2 YYDKDF (reference sequence). The CDR3 has 12 amino acids. V was pared by 1 base and J by 10 bases, with 8 bases between. CDR3 sequence reads: CATSRGRGEQFF. DNA for the CDR3: TGTGCCACCAGCAGAGGGAGAGGCGAGCAGTTCTTC.

The genes are TRBV5-4 and TRBJ1-1, with a weak D call TRBD1 (6 bases). Germline lookup yields CDR1 SGHNT and CDR2 YYREEE (reference sequence). The CDR3 totals 14 residues. V lost 6 bases to trimming and J lost 0 bases, with 12 bases between them. Written as DNA, the CDR3 is TGTGCCAGCAAGGTCGCAGGGGTGAACACTGAAGCTTTCTTT. It codes for CASKVAGVNTEAFF.

The rearrangement joins TRBV6-1 to TRBJ2-7, with D possibly matching TRBD1 (5 bases). V was shortened by 1 base and J by 3 bases, with 16 bases between the two germline ends. Germline V gene lookup returns CDR1 MNHNS and CDR2 SASEGT. CDR3 length equals 16 residues. CDR3 loop: CASSEGFGKGVYEQYF. In nucleotides, the CDR3 is TGTGCCAGCAGTGAAGGGTTCGGTAAAGGGGTCTACGAGCAGTACTTC.

The chain combines TRBV11-2 with TRBJ2-1, with 13 positions matching TRBD2. Germline trimming cut 0 bases from V and 9 bases from J; bases unmatched to any gene: 2. This CDR3 has 15 residues. Germline-derived CDR1 and CDR2 are SGHAT and FQNNGV. The CDR3 DNA is TGTGCCAGCAGCTTAGAAACTAGCGGGAGGGGTGAGCAGTTCTTC. It is translated as CASSLETSGRGEQFF.

The V call is TRBV30, the J call TRBJ1-5, with D possibly TRBD1 on 5 matching bases. The CDR3 contains 13 residues. V shed 2 bases and J shed 4 bases, with 9 bases lying between them. CDR1 and CDR2 from the germline V gene are GTSNPN and SVGIG (reference sequence). DNA of the CDR3: TGTGCCTGGAGTTTCCAGGGAAATCAGCCCCAGCATTTT. Encoded protein: CAWSFQGNQPQHF. Based on the CDR3 plus reference TRBV30 and TRBJ1-5, the full variable domain is SQTIHQWPATLVQPVGSPLSLECTVEGTSNPNLYWYRQAAGRGLQLLFYSVGIGQISSEVPQNLSASRPQDRQFILSSKKLLLSDSGFYLCAWSFQGNQPQHFGDGTRLSIL.

The CDR3 reads CASSLFSVPNTEAFF. CDR3 DNA sequence: TGTGCCAGCAGCTTATTTTCAGTCCCGAACACTGAAGCTTTCTTT. The chain carries TRBV7-9 and TRBJ1-1; D not resolved. Germline assignment: CDR1 SEHNR and CDR2 FQNEAQ (reference sequence). The germline V and J ends were trimmed by 2 bases and 1 base, with 11 bases remaining between them. The CDR3 runs to 15 residues.

The chain joins TRBV19 to TRBJ2-7; D is undetermined. The CDR3 covers 15 residues. Germline loops: CDR1 LNHDA, CDR2 SQIVND (reference sequence). V lost 1 base, J lost 0 bases, and 10 bases lay in between. DNA for the CDR3: TGTGCCAGTAGTATAGTTGCCAGAAGCTCCTACGAGCAGTACTTC. Its protein product is CASSIVARSSYEQYF.

The chain has TRBV5-8 and TRBJ1-5; D remains unclear. Germline loops: CDR1 SGHTS, CDR2 YDEGEE. The CDR3 is made up of 13 amino acids. Trimming took off 1 base at V and 4 bases at J, with 6 bases between the two ends. The chain's CDR3 is CASSLPGNQPQHF. CDR3 coding DNA: TGTGCCAGCAGCTTGCCAGGTAATCAGCCCCAGCATTTT. Full variable domain (remainder filled in from reference TRBV5-8 and TRBJ1-5): EAGVTQSPTHLIKTRGQQATLRCSPISGHTSVYWYQQALGLGLQFLLWYDEGEERNRGNFPPRFSGRQFPNYSSELNVNALELEDSALYLCASSLPGNQPQHFGDGTRLSIL.

The genes are TRBV19 and TRBJ1-2; D gene uncertain. V lost 0 bases to trimming and J lost 3 bases, with 8 bases between them. This CDR3 is 14 amino acids long. Per germline, CDR1 LNHDA and CDR2 SQIVND (reference sequence). In nucleotides, the CDR3 is TGTGCCAGTAGTATAGACAGGAAGGACTATGGCTACACCTTC. Residues: CASSIDRKDYGYTF.

The chain couples TRBV12-5 to TRBJ1-2; 11 positions match TRBD1. J lost 7 bases, V lost 0 bases, and 7 bases had no gene match. Germline V gene data show CDR1 as LGHNT and CDR2 as FRNRAP. The CDR3 sequence is 16 residues long. Written as DNA, the CDR3 is TGTGCTAGTGGTTTGGTATTGGACAGGGGGCCTGGTGGCTACACCTTC. Translation gives CASGLVLDRGPGGYTF.

The V and J genes are TRBV5-1 and TRBJ2-1, with 15 bases fitting TRBD2. The trim removed 8 bases at V and 0 bases at J, leaving 3 bases unmatched. The germline V gene has CDR1 SGHRS and CDR2 YFSETQ. CDR3 length: 16 residues. CDR3 DNA sequence: TGCGCCAGTAGGACTAGCGGGGGGGCCTCCTACAATGAGCAGTTCTTC. Its translation is CASRTSGGASYNEQFF.

The V and J genes are TRBV25-1 and TRBJ1-5, with 7 nucleotides matching TRBD1. The CDR3 sequence is 14 residues long. Germline V gene sequence: CDR1 MGHDK, CDR2 SYGVNS. J was trimmed by 6 bases and V by 5 bases; bases with no gene match: 7. The CDR3 loop reads CASSPAGGFQPQHF. In DNA form, the CDR3 reads TGTGCCAGCAGTCCGGCAGGGGGGTTTCAGCCCCAGCATTTT.

The chain has TRBV7-3 and TRBJ1-2; D call uncertain. The CDR3 covers 14 residues. The germline CDR1 and CDR2 sequences are SGHTA and FQGTGA. The V end was cut by 5 bases, the J end by 9 bases, with 19 bases between. CDR3 loop: CASSPNSGEISYTF. The CDR3, as DNA: TGTGCCAGCAGCCCCAATTCCGGGGAGATTAGCTACACCTTC.

The V gene is TRBV5-8, the J gene TRBJ1-4, with D maybe TRBD1 (6 bases). Germline loops: CDR1 SGHTS, CDR2 YDEGEE. V shed 2 bases and J shed 10 bases, with 15 bases lying between them. The CDR3 loop spans 14 amino acids. The DNA for the CDR3 is TGTGCCAGCAGCTTCACTACCGGGGGGCGAAAACTGTTTTTT. It yields the protein CASSFTTGGRKLFF. The whole variable domain, remainder taken from reference TRBV5-8 and TRBJ1-4, is EAGVTQSPTHLIKTRGQQATLRCSPISGHTSVYWYQQALGLGLQFLLWYDEGEERNRGNFPPRFSGRQFPNYSSELNVNALELEDSALYLCASSFTTGGRKLFFGSGTQLSVL.

CDR3 coding DNA: TGCAGCGTCTCCGACAGGGGGGGAGAGACCCAGTACTTC. Translated, it gives CSVSDRGGETQYF. The V call is TRBV29-1, the J call TRBJ2-5, with TRBD1 matching 9 bases. The germline CDR1 and CDR2 sequences are SQVTM and ANQGSEA. Germline trimming cut 6 bases from V and 4 bases from J; bases unmatched to any gene: 6. The CDR3 loop spans 13 amino acids.

This sequence joins TRBV6-5 and TRBJ2-7; maybe TRBD1 (6 bases). V gave up 10 bases and J gave up 2 bases, with 15 bases separating them. The germline gives CDR1 MNHEY, CDR2 SVGAGI. CDR3 length: 13 amino acids. The chain's CDR3 is CATLQGQPYEQYF. In nucleotides, the CDR3 is TGTGCCACCCTTCAGGGACAACCCTACGAGCAGTACTTC.

The V call is TRBV7-2, the J call TRBJ1-6; D possibly corresponds to TRBD1 (6 bases). Germline CDR1 and CDR2: SGHTA and FQGNSA. The CDR3 loop spans 15 amino acids. The germline V and J ends were trimmed by 3 bases and 8 bases, with 14 bases remaining between them. The CDR3 here is CASSFVRGSDSPLHF. The CDR3 nucleotides are TGTGCCAGCAGCTTTGTCAGGGGTTCTGATTCACCCCTCCACTTT.

This chain uses TRBV7-2 with TRBJ1-3, with D unresolved. Germline V CDR1 and CDR2: SGHTA, FQGNSA. This CDR3 contains 16 residues. V lost 1 base to trimming and J lost 0 bases, with 10 bases between them. For the CDR3, the DNA is TGTGCCAGCAGCTTAGAAGCGGGGATCTCTGGAAACACCATATATTTT. As protein: CASSLEAGISGNTIYF.

J is TRBJ2-5 and V is TRBV9; TRBD2 might be the D (6 bases). With 4 bases removed from V and 1 base from J, the gap between germline ends came to 8 bases. CDR3 length equals 13 residues. Germline V gene lookup returns CDR1 SGDLS and CDR2 YYNGEE. CDR3 coding DNA: TGTGCCAGCAGCTCGGGAGCCCAAGAGACCCAGTACTTC. Its protein product is CASSSGAQETQYF.

This chain uses TRBV30 with TRBJ1-5; 8 nucleotides match TRBD1. With 5 bases clipped from V and 0 bases from J, the junction kept 3 bases outside the gene matches. The CDR3 totals 14 residues. CDR1 GTSNPN and CDR2 SVGIG come from the germline V gene (reference sequence). CDR3 DNA: TGTGCCTGGGGGACAGGTAATAGCAATCAGCCCCAGCATTTT. It codes for CAWGTGNSNQPQHF.

This clone appeared once. The V and J genes are TRBV25-1 and TRBJ2-7; D is unresolved. Germline-derived CDR1 and CDR2 are MGHDK and SYGVNS. The CDR3 contains 12 residues. Between the trimmed V and J ends, which lost 2 bases and 2 bases, there was a span of 4 bases. This chain's CDR3 is CASSENTYEQYF. The DNA for the CDR3 is TGTGCCAGCAGTGAAAATACCTACGAGCAGTACTTC.

The chain carries TRBV5-1 and TRBJ2-1, with TRBD1 identical over 8 bases. Germline assignment: CDR1 SGHRS and CDR2 YFSETQ. This CDR3 is 16 amino acids long. The trim removed 3 bases at V and 7 bases at J, leaving 12 bases unmatched. CDR3 bases: TGCGCCAGCAGCTCCGTCGGACAGGGTTTTACTAATGAGCAGTTCTTC. This gives the protein CASSSVGQGFTNEQFF.

The rearrangement joins TRBV19 to TRBJ2-3; TRBD1 matches 11 bases. The CDR3 has 12 amino acids. Germline-derived CDR1 and CDR2 are LNHDA and SQIVND (reference sequence). Unmatched junction bases numbered 3, after V lost 6 bases and J lost 10 bases. The CDR3: CASRDRGQSQYF. CDR3 in DNA: TGTGCCAGTAGGGACAGGGGGCAGTCGCAGTATTTT.

The table lists this clone with a few counts. The V and J genes are TRBV18 and TRBJ1-1, with 10 bases aligning to TRBD1. The junction had 3 bases not matched to a gene; V was cut back by 2 bases and J by 3 bases. The CDR3 is made up of 15 amino acids. The germline CDR1 and CDR2 sequences are KGHSH and LQKENI. In nucleotides, the CDR3 is TGTGCCAGCTCACCAACCGGGACAGGGGACACTGAAGCTTTCTTT. Translation: CASSPTGTGDTEAFF.

This chain uses TRBV28 with TRBJ1-3; 7 nucleotides align to TRBD1. The CDR3 is made up of 13 amino acids. Germline trimming cut 7 bases from V and 4 bases from J; bases unmatched to any gene: 4. Germline V gives CDR1 MDHEN, CDR2 SYDVKM. CDR3 residues: CASISTGGNTIYF. As DNA, the CDR3 is TGTGCCAGCATTTCGACAGGGGGAAACACCATATATTTT.

V usage is TRBV7-9 and J usage is TRBJ1-1; no clear D. This CDR3 has 12 amino acids. Germline CDR1 reads SEHNR; CDR2 reads FQNEAQ (reference sequence). V dropped 5 bases and J dropped 3 bases, with 7 bases sitting between them. The CDR3 region is CASSPPDTEAFF. In DNA, the CDR3 is TGTGCCAGCAGCCCCCCCGACACTGAAGCTTTCTTT.

This clone has just one count. V and J are TRBV5-4 and TRBJ2-7, with 7 bases fitting TRBD1. The CDR3 has 15 residues. Per germline, CDR1 SGHNT and CDR2 YYREEE (reference sequence). Unmatched junction bases numbered 9, after V lost 4 bases and J lost 2 bases. The CDR3 loop reads CASSPAAGTAYEQYF. The CDR3 DNA sequence: TGTGCCAGCAGCCCAGCAGCCGGGACAGCCTACGAGCAGTACTTC.

This chain connects TRBV7-2 to TRBJ1-1; D may be TRBD1 (6 bases). The CDR3 loop spans 13 amino acids. CDR1 and CDR2 from the germline V gene are SGHTA and FQGNSA. V gave up 5 bases and J gave up 11 bases, with 18 bases separating them. CDR3 DNA: TGTGCCAGCAGCATTGACAGGCTAAAGTGGGCTTTCTTT. This encodes CASSIDRLKWAFF.

A single count supports this clone. V gene TRBV7-8 combines with J gene TRBJ2-3, with 13 positions matching TRBD2. The ends lost 5 bases at V and 8 bases at J; junction bases unmatched: 4. The CDR3 is 14 residues long. The germline V gene has CDR1 SGHVS and CDR2 FQNEAQ. The CDR3 sequence is CASSPRTSGGTQYF. In DNA form, the CDR3 reads TGTGCCAGCAGCCCGCGGACTAGCGGGGGTACGCAGTATTTT.

The genes are TRBV4-2 and TRBJ2-7; 9 bases map to TRBD2. CDR3 size: 17 residues. Germline V gene lookup returns CDR1 LGHNA and CDR2 YNFKEQ. V was clipped by 0 bases and J by 5 bases; unmatched bases: 11. In DNA, the CDR3 is TGTGCCAGCAGCCAAGAATGGCGGGGGGGCCAAGGTAACGAGCAGTACTTC. It yields the protein CASSQEWRGGQGNEQYF.